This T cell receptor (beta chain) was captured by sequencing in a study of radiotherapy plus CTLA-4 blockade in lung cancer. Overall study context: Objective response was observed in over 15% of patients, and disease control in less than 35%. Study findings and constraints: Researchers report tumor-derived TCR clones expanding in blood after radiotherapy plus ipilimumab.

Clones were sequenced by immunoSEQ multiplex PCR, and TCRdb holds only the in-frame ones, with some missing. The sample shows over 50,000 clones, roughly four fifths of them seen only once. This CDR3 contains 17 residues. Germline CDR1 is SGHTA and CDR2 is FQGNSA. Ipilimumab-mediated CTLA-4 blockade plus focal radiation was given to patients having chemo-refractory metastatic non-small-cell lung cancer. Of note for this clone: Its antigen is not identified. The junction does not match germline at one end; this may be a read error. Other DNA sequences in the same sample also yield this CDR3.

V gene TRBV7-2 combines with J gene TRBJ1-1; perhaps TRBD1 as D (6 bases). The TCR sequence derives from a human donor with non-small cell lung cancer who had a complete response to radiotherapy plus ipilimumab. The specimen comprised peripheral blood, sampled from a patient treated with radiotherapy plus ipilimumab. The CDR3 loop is CASSLGGFSTGNTEAFF. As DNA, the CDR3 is TGTGCCAGCAGCTTAGGTGGGTTTTCGACAGGTAACACCGAAGCTTTCTTT.